The 31 T cell receptor beta chains below all came from one sample that was sequenced in a study of blood T cell repertoires in COVID-19. Profiling relied on immunoSEQ multiplex PCR, and the TCRdb table lists in-frame clones only, not all of them. The repertoire holds under 250,000 clones, with around 80% as singletons. Sequences were obtained from peripheral blood. These receptors were taken from a woman aged 50 to 60 with acute or convalescent COVID-19.

The chain combines TRBV6-5 with TRBJ2-7; 10 bases are shared with TRBD1. CDR3 length: 15 residues. The ends lost 6 bases at V and 4 bases at J; junction bases unmatched: 9. CDR1 is MNHEY and CDR2 is SVGAGI in the germline V gene. The CDR3 DNA sequence: TGTGCCAGCAGCCCCGGGACAGGGGAAAAATACGAGCAGTACTTC. This codes for CASSPGTGEKYEQYF.

The V call is TRBV5-1, the J call TRBJ2-3, with 9 bases fitting TRBD2. J was trimmed by 6 bases and V by 0 bases; bases with no gene match: 8. The CDR3 has 16 residues. Germline V CDR1 and CDR2: SGHRS, YFSETQ. The CDR3: CASSLDAGGPGDTQYF. The CDR3 DNA reads as TGCGCCAGCAGCTTGGATGCGGGAGGGCCGGGGGATACGCAGTATTTT. The full variable domain, rest sourced from reference TRBV5-1 and TRBJ2-3, is KAGVTQTPRYLIKTRGQQVTLSCSPISGHRSVSWYQQTPGQGLQFLFEYFSETQRNKGNFPGRFSGRQFSNSRSEMNVSTLELGDSALYLCASSLDAGGPGDTQYFGPGTRLTVL.

This clone was picked up one time. The chain carries TRBV11-3 and TRBJ2-2, with 9 bases matching TRBD2. There are 16 residues in the CDR3. Germline CDR1 and CDR2: SGHNT and YENEEA. Trimming took 5 bases from V and 6 from J; bases not matched to a gene: 10. CDR3 amino acids: CASSPWAGGAAGELFF. CDR3 nucleotide sequence: TGTGCCAGCAGCCCATGGGCGGGAGGGGCCGCCGGGGAGCTGTTTTTT.

The chain recombines TRBV21-1 with TRBJ2-1; the table's D call TRBD1 went unverified against the DNA. TRBV21-1 corresponds to a pseudogene. There are 16 residues in the CDR3. CDR3 in amino acids: CASSKGPGGGYNEQFF. In DNA, the CDR3 is TGTGCCAGCAGCAAAGGACCAGGGGGCGGGTACAATGAGCAGTTCTTC.

The sample holds a few counts of this clone. The V gene is TRBV15, the J gene TRBJ2-6; D might be TRBD1 (5 bases). Trimming cost V 7 bases and J 1 base, with 11 bases left between them. The CDR3 runs 15 residues. CDR1 and CDR2 from the germline V gene are LNHNV and YYDKDF (reference sequence). CDR3 coding DNA: TGTGCCACCAAGGGGTTAAGGTCTGGGGCCAACGTCCTGACTTTC. Translating it yields CATKGLRSGANVLTF.

This clone was recorded a few times. The chain is built from TRBV6-1 and TRBJ2-5; D perhaps matches TRBD2 (5 bases). The V gene's germline CDR1 is MNHNS and CDR2 SASEGT. The V gene lost 2 bases and the J gene lost 5 bases, with 15 bases spanning the gap. CDR3 length equals 15 residues. CDR3 coding DNA: TGTGCCAGCAGTGAAACACTGACGGGATTTGAGACCCAGTACTTC. Translation gives CASSETLTGFETQYF.

The chain combines TRBV29-1 with TRBJ2-1; TRBD2 might be the D (5 bases). CDR3 length: 14 amino acids. The V end was cut by 2 bases, the J end by 2 bases, with 10 bases between. CDR1 is SQVTM, CDR2 ANQGSEA, per germline. CDR3 nucleotide sequence: TGCAGCGTTGAATTCTGGGGAGCCTACAATGAGCAGTTCTTC. Its translation: CSVEFWGAYNEQFF.

The chain combines TRBV19 with TRBJ1-1, with 7 bases identical to TRBD1. V lost 2 bases to trimming and J lost 4 bases; unmatched junction nucleotides: 19. CDR3 length: 19 residues. Per germline, CDR1 LNHDA and CDR2 SQIVND (reference sequence). The CDR3 DNA follows: TGTGCCAGTAGTATATCCTCCAATTTACGTGACAGGGTTGGCACTGAAGCTTTCTTT. Translated, it gives CASSISSNLRDRVGTEAFF.

The chain couples TRBV27 to TRBJ2-7, with 9 positions matching TRBD2. The V gene's germline CDR1 is MNHEY and CDR2 SMNVEV (reference sequence). This CDR3 is built from 13 residues. V lost 3 bases to trimming and J lost 4 bases; unmatched junction nucleotides: 1. Here the CDR3 DNA reads TGTGCCAGCAGTTTTACTAGCGGGTACGAGCAGTACTTC. Its translation: CASSFTSGYEQYF.

This chain links TRBV4-2 with TRBJ2-3; tentatively, D is TRBD2 (6 bases). Germline assignment: CDR1 LGHNA and CDR2 YNFKEQ. Trimming left V 0 bases short and J 0 bases short, with 10 bases between. This CDR3 region has 16 residues. DNA of the CDR3: TGTGCCAGCAGCCAAGATCCCGGGACTAGCACAGATACGCAGTATTTT. Protein product: CASSQDPGTSTDTQYF.

This clone appeared a single time. As DNA, the CDR3 is TGTGCCAGCTACACCGGACGGGAGAACCGGAATGAGCAGTTCTTC. Residues: CASYTGRENRNEQFF. The rearrangement uses TRBV6-5 and TRBJ2-1, with D perhaps TRBD2 (6 bases). The germline V and J ends were trimmed by 8 bases and 7 bases, with 21 bases remaining between them. Germline-derived CDR1 and CDR2 are MNHEY and SVGAGI. The CDR3 is made up of 15 amino acids.

The J gene is TRBJ2-5, the V gene TRBV7-2; 12 nucleotides align to TRBD2. V shed 4 bases and J 5 bases; nucleotides not matched to a gene: 8. The CDR3 is made up of 16 amino acids. Looked up from germline, CDR1 is SGHTA and CDR2 is FQGNSA. In DNA form, the CDR3 reads TGTGCCAGCAGCTCGAACAGACTAGCGGGAGTGGAGACCCAGTACTTC. Protein sequence: CASSSNRLAGVETQYF.

This chain joins TRBV27 and TRBJ1-1; possible D gene TRBD1, 6 bases. V gave up 2 bases and J gave up 2 bases, with 9 bases separating them. The CDR3 runs to 14 residues. Germline V gene data show CDR1 as MNHEY and CDR2 as SMNVEV (reference sequence). CDR3 sequence: CASSLGGSNTEAFF. CDR3 nucleotides: TGTGCCAGCAGTTTAGGGGGCTCAAACACTGAAGCTTTCTTT.

This sequence joins TRBV12-3 or TRBV12-4 and TRBJ2-7; maybe TRBD1 (5 bases). The CDR3 totals 13 residues. The germline V and J ends were trimmed by 6 bases and 3 bases, with 12 bases remaining between them. CDR3 DNA sequence: TGTGCCAGCAGCAGGGCTCTCGACTACGAGCAGTACTTC. Translation gives CASSRALDYEQYF.

The chain uses TRBV29-1 and TRBJ2-2; TRBD2 agrees at 7 bases. With V trimmed by 4 bases and J by 1 base, 3 bases remained unmatched. The V gene's germline CDR1 is SQVTM and CDR2 ANQGSEA. The CDR3 length is 14 residues. The CDR3 here is CSVGSSGNTGELFF. CDR3 DNA sequence: TGCAGCGTTGGGTCTAGCGGGAACACCGGGGAGCTGTTTTTT.

The chain links TRBV27 to TRBJ2-7, with TRBD1 matching 10 bases. The CDR3 runs 15 residues. The germline gives CDR1 MNHEY, CDR2 SMNVEV (reference sequence). V shed 7 bases and J 2 bases; nucleotides not matched to a gene: 8. CDR3 in DNA: TGTGCCAGCAACCCCCGAGGGACAGGGGCCTACGAGCAGTACTTC. It is translated as CASNPRGTGAYEQYF.

The CDR3 sequence: CASGTASTDTQYF. For the CDR3, the DNA is TGTGCCAGCGGGACAGCTAGCACAGATACGCAGTATTTT. The chain couples TRBV12-3 or TRBV12-4 to TRBJ2-3; TRBD1 matches 7 bases. CDR3 size: 13 residues. V gave up 8 bases and J gave up 0 bases; unmatched junction bases: 2.

J is TRBJ1-2 and V is TRBV19, with D possibly TRBD1 on 5 matching bases. Trimming left V 7 bases short and J 8 bases short, with 17 bases between. Germline CDR1 LNHDA, CDR2 SQIVND (reference sequence). The CDR3 has 13 amino acids. CDR3 protein: CASTTDFRGGYTF. As DNA, the CDR3 is TGTGCCAGTACCACGGATTTTAGGGGAGGCTACACCTTC.

The chain carries TRBV5-1 and TRBJ1-2, with 9 positions matching TRBD1. The V gene's germline CDR1 is SGHRS and CDR2 YFSETQ. The V gene end was trimmed by 0 bases and the J gene end by 4 bases; junction bases not matched to a gene: 4. CDR3 length: 15 residues. The CDR3 reads CASSLDDRGTYGYTF. CDR3 coding DNA: TGCGCCAGCAGCTTGGATGACAGGGGGACCTATGGCTACACCTTC.

This chain joins TRBV19 and TRBJ2-1, with 9 bases that match TRBD2. The V and J ends lost 5 bases and 7 bases, in that order; junction bases with no gene match: 9. The CDR3 has 15 amino acids. Germline V gives CDR1 LNHDA, CDR2 SQIVND (reference sequence). The DNA for the CDR3 is TGTGCCAGTAGTTTTTTCAGCGGGGGGATTAATGAGCAGTTCTTC. Its protein product is CASSFFSGGINEQFF.

The chain employs TRBV28 and TRBJ2-7; possibly TRBD1 for D (6 bases). The CDR3 has 13 amino acids. CDR1 and CDR2 from the germline V gene are MDHEN and SYDVKM. Trimming cost V 8 bases and J 4 bases, with 15 bases left between them. CDR3: CASGSGERYEQYF. The DNA for the CDR3 is TGTGCCAGCGGATCAGGGGAAAGGTACGAGCAGTACTTC.

The chain recombines TRBV12-3 or TRBV12-4 with TRBJ2-1; maybe TRBD2 (6 bases). The CDR3 runs 13 residues. The V end lost 10 bases, the J end lost 5 bases, and 15 bases lay between the germline ends. This CDR3 is CATRRAINNEQFF. CDR3 bases: TGTGCCACCCGGAGGGCCATCAACAATGAGCAGTTCTTC.

The chain joins TRBV2 to TRBJ1-4, with 9 bases matching TRBD1. The trim removed 6 bases at V and 7 bases at J, leaving 12 bases unmatched. Per germline, CDR1 SNHLY and CDR2 FYNNEI. This CDR3 has 16 residues. The CDR3 nucleotides are TGTGCCAGCAGCCCGAGGAAGGGGGACAGGGCTGAAAAACTGTTTTTT. This gives the protein CASSPRKGDRAEKLFF. Looking up the rest from reference TRBV2 and TRBJ1-4 gives the full variable domain: EPEVTQTPSHQVTQMGQEVILRCVPISNHLYFYWYRQILGQKVEFLVSFYNNEISEKSEIFDDQFSVERPDGSNFTLKIRSTKLEDSAMYFCASSPRKGDRAEKLFFGSGTQLSVL.

This clone has only a few counts. V gene TRBV6-5 combines with J gene TRBJ2-1; 12 nucleotides match TRBD1. This CDR3 is 15 amino acids long. V gave up 7 bases and J gave up 5 bases; unmatched junction bases: 6. Germline V gene sequence: CDR1 MNHEY, CDR2 SVGAGI. In DNA, the CDR3 is TGTGCCAGCACTAAGGGACAGGGGGCTCACAATGAGCAGTTCTTC. It encodes CASTKGQGAHNEQFF.

The chain has TRBV5-4 and TRBJ1-2, with D perhaps matching TRBD1 (5 bases). CDR1 is SGHNT and CDR2 is YYREEE in the germline V gene (reference sequence). The CDR3 covers 14 residues. Trimming took off 0 bases at V and 4 bases at J, with 10 bases between the two ends. The CDR3 protein is CASSLGGVIYGYTF. Here the CDR3 DNA reads TGTGCCAGCAGCTTGGGGGGGGTAATCTATGGCTACACCTTC.

This chain uses TRBV6-5 with TRBJ1-2; perhaps TRBD1 as D (5 bases). The V gene's germline CDR1 is MNHEY and CDR2 SVGAGI. Trimming removed 3 bases from V and 6 bases from J, with 11 bases in between. The CDR3 runs 13 residues. The CDR3 loop reads CASSYNGRDGYTF. The CDR3 nucleotides read TGTGCCAGCAGTTATAACGGCAGGGATGGCTACACCTTC.

The V call is TRBV6-1, the J call TRBJ1-5, with D possibly matching TRBD1 (5 bases). Deletions cut 2 bases from V and 4 bases from J, with 9 bases between. Germline V gives CDR1 MNHNS, CDR2 SASEGT. This CDR3 spans 14 amino acids. CDR3 DNA: TGTGCCAGCAGTGAACAGGCAGGGAATCAGCCCCAGCATTTT. It is translated as CASSEQAGNQPQHF.

The chain has TRBV28 and TRBJ1-5, with TRBD1 as a possible D gene (5 bases). CDR3 length: 15 residues. The V end lost 5 bases, the J end lost 8 bases, and 19 bases lay between the germline ends. In germline, CDR1 is MDHEN, CDR2 SYDVKM. As DNA, the CDR3 is TGTGCCAGCAGTGTGGGGGGGACTTTGTCCAAGCCCCAGCATTTT. Its protein product is CASSVGGTLSKPQHF.

The gene calls are TRBV5-8 and TRBJ1-4, with 7 bases aligning to TRBD1. Trimming removed 4 bases from V and 5 bases from J; junction bases left unmatched: 8. Germline V gene lookup returns CDR1 SGHTS and CDR2 YDEGEE. CDR3 length: 15 amino acids. CDR3 DNA sequence: TGTGCCAGCAGCCCAGGACAGGCACGCAATGAAAAACTGTTTTTT. Translation gives CASSPGQARNEKLFF.

This rearrangement joins TRBV28 to TRBJ2-7; D is undetermined. Trimming took 4 bases from V and 2 from J, leaving 6 bases between them. Per germline, CDR1 MDHEN and CDR2 SYDVKM. This CDR3 has 12 residues. The CDR3 nucleotides are TGTGCCAGCAGTTCACAGCCCTACGAGCAGTACTTC. Translated: CASSSQPYEQYF. Based on the CDR3 plus reference TRBV28 and TRBJ2-7, the full variable domain is DVKVTQSSRYLVKRTGEKVFLECVQDMDHENMFWYRQDPGLGLRLIYFSYDVKMKEKGDIPEGYSVSREKKERFSLILESASTNQTSMYLCASSSQPYEQYFGPGTRLTVT.

V and J are TRBV20-1 and TRBJ1-2; D call uncertain. Germline-derived CDR1 and CDR2 are DFQATT and SNEGSKA (reference sequence). Trimming took 5 bases from V and 6 from J, leaving 7 bases between them. There are 10 residues in the CDR3. The CDR3 region has the DNA TGCAGTGCTGGAGTAGATGGCTACACCTTC. Translation: CSAGVDGYTF.